The 32 T cell receptor beta chains given below trace back to one sample, sequenced in a study of blood T cell repertoires in COVID-19. TCRdb's copy holds only in-frame clones and misses some; the assay was immunoSEQ multiplex PCR. Among fewer than 350,000 clones listed, 85% were seen once. Sequencing used PBMCs or T cells enriched from blood (not recorded which). The source of these receptors is a woman under 40 who had been exposed to COVID-19.

This sequence joins TRBV28 and TRBJ2-7; unclear D gene. The germline V gene has CDR1 MDHEN and CDR2 SYDVKM. This CDR3 has 12 residues. Deletions cut 1 base from V and 4 bases from J, with 5 bases between. The CDR3 nucleotides are TGTGCCAGCAGTTTATATCGGTACGAGCAGTACTTC. Its translation: CASSLYRYEQYF.

The V and J genes are TRBV28 and TRBJ1-5; D is ambiguous. This CDR3 region has 12 residues. Trimming cost V 8 bases and J 4 bases, with 9 bases left between them. Germline values: CDR1 MDHEN, CDR2 SYDVKM. CDR3 amino acids: CASYSENQPQHF. DNA of the CDR3: TGTGCCAGCTATAGTGAAAATCAGCCCCAGCATTTT.

The chain couples TRBV2 to TRBJ1-2, with D unresolved. Between the trimmed V and J ends, which lost 4 bases and 8 bases, there was a span of 17 bases. Germline V gives CDR1 SNHLY, CDR2 FYNNEI. This CDR3 contains 14 residues. The chain's CDR3 is CASSVGRTKSGYTF. The CDR3 bases are TGTGCCAGCAGTGTAGGGCGGACTAAGAGCGGCTACACCTTC.

The chain employs TRBV21-1 and TRBJ2-7; TRBD1 is taken as the D call from the table, unchecked against the DNA. TRBV21-1 is deemed a pseudogene. The CDR3 runs 14 residues. For the CDR3, the DNA is TGTGCCAGCAGCGAACACCGGGACAGGGGGCCGCAGTACTTC. Residues: CASSEHRDRGPQYF.

The chain has TRBV5-1 and TRBJ2-5; the D gene is possibly TRBD1 (7 bases). V was clipped by 4 bases and J by 0 bases, with 19 bases between them. Germline V lookup: CDR1 SGHRS, CDR2 YFSETQ. The CDR3 has 17 amino acids. CDR3 amino acids: CASSRGTALGYQETQYF. CDR3 coding DNA: TGCGCCAGCAGCCGCGGGACAGCCTTGGGGTACCAAGAGACCCAGTACTTC.

V gene TRBV23-1 combines with J gene TRBJ1-2, with D perhaps matching TRBD1 (5 bases). TRBV23-1 is an open reading frame, and its role is uncertain. The CDR3 spans 15 residues. Trimming took 2 bases from V and 7 from J, leaving 17 bases between them. CDR3 residues: CASSQHPAGPAGYTF. Written as DNA, the CDR3 is TGCGCCAGCAGTCAACACCCCGCAGGGCCCGCTGGCTACACCTTC.

This clone has a single count. The J gene is TRBJ1-5, the V gene TRBV28, with D uncertain. Between the trimmed V and J ends, which lost 3 bases and 2 bases, there was a span of 14 bases. Germline-derived CDR1 and CDR2 are MDHEN and SYDVKM. The CDR3 consists of 16 residues. The CDR3, as DNA: TGTGCCAGCAGTTTGGGCCGGCCAGGCGGCAATCAGCCCCAGCATTTT. Its translation is CASSLGRPGGNQPQHF.

The chain joins TRBV4-1 to TRBJ2-7; a weak D match, TRBD2 (6 bases). The V gene lost 1 base and the J gene lost 2 bases, with 9 bases spanning the gap. Germline V gene lookup returns CDR1 MGHRA and CDR2 YSYEKL. The CDR3 has 14 residues. DNA of the CDR3: TGCGCCAGCAGCCAAGTGGGCGGGGCCTACGAGCAGTACTTC. Encoded protein: CASSQVGGAYEQYF.

The chain couples TRBV15 to TRBJ2-1; D gene unclear. The CDR3 has 14 amino acids. From germline, CDR1 is LNHNV and CDR2 YYDKDF (reference sequence). Trimming stripped 6 bases from V and 4 bases from J, with 13 bases between. CDR3 sequence: CATSSTPWYNEQFF. The CDR3 DNA reads as TGTGCCACCAGTTCTACCCCTTGGTACAATGAGCAGTTCTTC.

V usage is TRBV7-9 and J usage is TRBJ1-1; D unresolved. CDR1 is SEHNR and CDR2 is FQNEAQ in the germline V gene (reference sequence). V was shortened by 5 bases and J by 5 bases, with 6 bases between the two germline ends. The CDR3 loop spans 11 amino acids. CDR3 loop: CASSVFTEAFF. The CDR3 DNA follows: TGTGCCAGCAGCGTCTTTACTGAAGCTTTCTTT.

This chain links TRBV5-4 with TRBJ1-2, with TRBD1 identical over 7 bases. Unmatched junction bases numbered 9, after V lost 4 bases and J lost 6 bases. This CDR3 contains 14 residues. CDR1 is SGHNT, CDR2 YYREEE, per germline (reference sequence). The CDR3 here is CASSTGTGVHGYTF. The CDR3 region has the DNA TGTGCCAGCAGCACAGGTACAGGGGTTCATGGCTACACCTTC.

This chain connects TRBV7-9 to TRBJ2-7; 7 bases are a match to TRBD1. This CDR3 is 15 amino acids long. V shed 1 base and J 4 bases; nucleotides not matched to a gene: 7. Germline CDR1 is SEHNR and CDR2 is FQNEAQ (reference sequence). The DNA of the CDR3 is TGTGCCAGCAGCTTAGAGGCCGGGGACAGATACGAGCAGTACTTC. Translating it yields CASSLEAGDRYEQYF.

The chain employs TRBV28 and TRBJ2-5, with TRBD1 matching over 9 bases. In germline, CDR1 is MDHEN, CDR2 SYDVKM. The CDR3 covers 13 residues. The V gene end was trimmed by 7 bases and the J gene end by 6 bases; junction bases not matched to a gene: 6. The CDR3, as DNA: TGTGCCAGCACGGGACAGGGTTGGCAGACCCAGTACTTC. This translates into CASTGQGWQTQYF.

This clone was counted many times. J is TRBJ2-1 and V is TRBV6-5; D is perhaps TRBD2 (5 bases). CDR1 is MNHEY, CDR2 SVGAGI, per germline. The CDR3 totals 15 residues. Trimming removed 3 bases at V and 0 bases at J, with 9 bases between. In DNA form, the CDR3 reads TGTGCCAGCAGTTATGCTGGGAGCTCCTACAATGAGCAGTTCTTC. This encodes CASSYAGSSYNEQFF.

The V call is TRBV10-1, the J call TRBJ2-5; TRBD2 agrees at 12 bases. Germline V CDR1 and CDR2: WNHNN, SYGVQD (reference sequence). CDR3 length: 16 amino acids. The CDR3 region has the DNA TGCGCGTTAAGGACTAGCGGGATTACTTGTGGGGAGACCCAGTACTTC. This translates into CALRTSGITCGETQYF.

The chain employs TRBV9 and TRBJ2-2, with 8 positions matching TRBD2. Trimming removed 0 bases from V and 4 bases from J; junction bases left unmatched: 8. Germline lookup yields CDR1 SGDLS and CDR2 YYNGEE. This CDR3 comprises 17 residues. CDR3 sequence: CASSVEGLDLPTGELFF. CDR3 bases: TGTGCCAGCAGCGTAGAGGGACTAGACCTCCCCACCGGGGAGCTGTTTTTT.

This clone was recorded once. This chain links TRBV2 with TRBJ1-6, with 10 bases fitting TRBD1. The germline gives CDR1 SNHLY, CDR2 FYNNEI. The CDR3 runs to 15 residues. With 6 bases clipped from V and 10 bases from J, the junction kept 9 bases outside the gene matches. The CDR3 spells CASRVAGTGVSPLHF. Here the CDR3 DNA reads TGTGCCAGCAGAGTCGCGGGGACAGGGGTATCACCCCTCCACTTT. The variable domain in full, with the rest retrieved from reference TRBV2 and TRBJ1-6, is EPEVTQTPSHQVTQMGQEVILRCVPISNHLYFYWYRQILGQKVEFLVSFYNNEISEKSEIFDDQFSVERPDGSNFTLKIRSTKLEDSAMYFCASRVAGTGVSPLHFGNGTRLTVT.

The rearrangement joins TRBV2 to TRBJ2-7; 10 bases are shared with TRBD1. Trimming took 6 bases from V and 6 from J; bases not matched to a gene: 14. Germline V gene data show CDR1 as SNHLY and CDR2 as FYNNEI. There are 16 residues in the CDR3. The CDR3, as DNA: TGTGCCAGCAGCAGCTACGGGACAGGGGATTCTCTCGAGCAGTACTTC. Encoded protein: CASSSYGTGDSLEQYF.

The V call is TRBV5-6, the J call TRBJ2-2, with D possibly TRBD1 on 6 matching bases. Trimming removed 4 bases from V and 0 bases from J, with 16 bases in between. This CDR3 comprises 17 residues. Germline CDR1 and CDR2: SGHDT and YYEEEE. CDR3 DNA sequence: TGTGCCAGCAGCGTCTCCGGGACAAATGCGAACACCGGGGAGCTGTTTTTT. This codes for CASSVSGTNANTGELFF. The variable domain in full, with the rest retrieved from reference TRBV5-6 and TRBJ2-2, is DAGVTQSPTHLIKTRGQQVTLRCSPKSGHDTVSWYQQALGQGPQFIFQYYEEEERQRGNFPDRFSGHQFPNYSSELNVNALLLGDSALYLCASSVSGTNANTGELFFGEGSRLTVL.

The chain combines TRBV7-9 with TRBJ1-1, with D possibly being TRBD1 (5 bases). Trimming stripped 1 base from V and 6 bases from J, with 15 bases between. This CDR3 has 15 residues. The germline V gene has CDR1 SEHNR and CDR2 FQNEAQ (reference sequence). The CDR3 region is CASSLEGLYVAEAFF. The CDR3 bases are TGTGCCAGCAGCTTAGAGGGACTTTACGTCGCTGAAGCTTTCTTT. The full variable domain, with the rest looked up from reference TRBV7-9 and TRBJ1-1, is DTGVSQNPRHKITKRGQNVTFRCDPISEHNRLYWYRQTLGQGPEFLTYFQNEAQLEKSRLLSDRFSAERPKGSFSTLEIQRTEQGDSAMYLCASSLEGLYVAEAFFGQGTRLTVV.

V and J are TRBV23-1 and TRBJ2-7; 8 nucleotides align to TRBD2. TRBV23-1 is reported as an ORF; its role is uncertain. Losses at the gene ends were 9 bases for V and 4 bases for J; bases not matched to a gene: 14. This CDR3 region has 15 residues. The CDR3 DNA reads TGCGCCAGAAGTGGTCGGGGACTAGATCCGTACGAGCAGTACTTC. The encoded protein is CARSGRGLDPYEQYF.

The chain is built from TRBV7-6 and TRBJ1-6; 9 positions agree with TRBD1. The CDR3 length is 16 residues. Germline CDR1 and CDR2: SGHVS and FNYEAQ. V dropped 2 bases and J dropped 9; count of bases not matched to a gene: 8. The DNA for the CDR3 is TGTGCCAGCAGCTTAAGCTCCGGGACAGGGACTTCACCCCTCCACTTT. It translates to CASSLSSGTGTSPLHF.

V gene TRBV28 combines with J gene TRBJ1-3, with a weak D call TRBD1 (5 bases). The CDR3 is 15 residues long. Germline V gene sequence: CDR1 MDHEN, CDR2 SYDVKM. V gave up 4 bases and J gave up 0 bases, with 10 bases separating them. The CDR3 DNA is TGTGCCAGCAGTTCCCCGGGGGGCTCTGGAAACACCATATATTTT. Translation: CASSSPGGSGNTIYF.

This clone was observed once. The rearrangement links TRBV19 to TRBJ1-5; D possibly corresponds to TRBD1 (5 bases). Trimming took off 6 bases at V and 0 bases at J, with 12 bases between the two ends. The germline V gene has CDR1 LNHDA and CDR2 SQIVND (reference sequence). This CDR3 is 15 amino acids long. The CDR3 DNA sequence: TGTGCCAGTAGGGAGAGACAGCATAGCAATCAGCCCCAGCATTTT. This gives the protein CASRERQHSNQPQHF.

Turning to this clone: The same CDR3 is also encoded by other DNA sequences in this sample. The J gene is TRBJ1-2, the V gene TRBV28, with unresolved D. CDR1 and CDR2 from the germline V gene are MDHEN and SYDVKM. The CDR3 covers 12 residues. V lost 3 bases and J lost 3, with 5 bases in between. The CDR3 DNA sequence: TGTGCCAGCAGTTTTAGCGACTATGGCTACACCTTC. Its protein is CASSFSDYGYTF.

CDR3 DNA sequence: TGTGCCAGCAGGGTACAGGGGGCGGATGGCTACACCTTC. Protein sequence: CASRVQGADGYTF. The rearrangement uses TRBV6-5 and TRBJ1-2, with 9 positions matching TRBD1. Losses at the gene ends were 6 bases for V and 6 bases for J; bases not matched to a gene: 5. The CDR3 has 13 amino acids. Germline V gene data show CDR1 as MNHEY and CDR2 as SVGAGI.

The J gene is TRBJ2-7, the V gene TRBV7-3; 8 bases map to TRBD2. CDR3 length: 15 residues. V trimming: 6 bases; J trimming: 2 bases; junction bases outside the gene matches: 9. Germline CDR1 and CDR2: SGHTA and FQGTGA. The CDR3 coding sequence is TGTGCCAGCAGTCTAGGCGCGGGAGGAACCTACGAGCAGTACTTC. This sequence encodes CASSLGAGGTYEQYF. Filled out from reference TRBV7-3 and TRBJ2-7, the complete variable domain reads GAGVSQTPSNKVTEKGKYVELRCDPISGHTALYWYRQSLGQGPEFLIYFQGTGAADDSGLPNDRFFAVRPEGSVSTLKIQRTERGDSAVYLCASSLGAGGTYEQYFGPGTRLTVT.

This clone was seen a few times. V is TRBV24-1 and J is TRBJ2-7; 10 nucleotides agree with TRBD1. The CDR3 runs 17 residues. In germline, CDR1 is KGHDR, CDR2 SFDVKD. The junction had 10 bases not matched to a gene; V was cut back by 2 bases and J by 4 bases. The CDR3 loop is CATSDSRPGQGIYEQYF. DNA for the CDR3: TGTGCCACCAGTGATTCGCGGCCGGGACAGGGGATATACGAGCAGTACTTC.

V gene TRBV18 combines with J gene TRBJ2-1, with 11 bases matching TRBD1. The CDR3 sequence is 15 residues long. V gave up 5 bases and J gave up 7 bases; unmatched junction bases: 7. Germline CDR1 is KGHSH and CDR2 is LQKENI. The CDR3 is CASSSGQGAMNEQFF. CDR3 nucleotide sequence: TGTGCCAGCTCATCCGGACAGGGGGCGATGAATGAGCAGTTCTTC.

This chain uses TRBV5-8 with TRBJ1-5; TRBD1 is a possible D gene (6 bases). Trimming took 3 bases from V and 0 from J, leaving 10 bases between them. The germline V gene has CDR1 SGHTS and CDR2 YDEGEE. CDR3 length: 15 amino acids. The CDR3 sequence: CASSSTGSSNQPQHF. The CDR3 DNA is TGTGCCAGCAGCTCCACAGGGAGTAGCAATCAGCCCCAGCATTTT.

The chain has TRBV5-1 and TRBJ2-7; possibly TRBD1 for D (5 bases). The CDR3 totals 15 residues. The V end was cut by 0 bases, the J end by 2 bases, with 12 bases between. CDR1 is SGHRS, CDR2 YFSETQ, per germline. The CDR3 nucleotides are TGCGCCAGCAGCTTGGTTTTGGCGGACACCTACGAGCAGTACTTC. The encoded protein is CASSLVLADTYEQYF.

This sequence joins TRBV9 and TRBJ2-1; 7 bases match TRBD1. The CDR3 extends over 15 amino acids. From germline, CDR1 is SGDLS and CDR2 YYNGEE. V lost 3 bases and J lost 4; bases outside the gene matches: 7. The CDR3: CASSDSGGVYNEQFF. CDR3 in DNA: TGTGCCAGCAGCGACTCAGGGGGTGTTTACAATGAGCAGTTCTTC.